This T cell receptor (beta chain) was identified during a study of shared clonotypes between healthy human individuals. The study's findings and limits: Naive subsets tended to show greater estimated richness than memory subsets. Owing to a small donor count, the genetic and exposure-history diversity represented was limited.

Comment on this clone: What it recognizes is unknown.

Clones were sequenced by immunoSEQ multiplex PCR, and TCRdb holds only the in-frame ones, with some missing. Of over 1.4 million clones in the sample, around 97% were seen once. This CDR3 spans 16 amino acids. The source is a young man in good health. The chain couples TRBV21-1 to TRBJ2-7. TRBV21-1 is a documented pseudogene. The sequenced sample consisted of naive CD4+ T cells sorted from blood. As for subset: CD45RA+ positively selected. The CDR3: CASSKALGWETYEQYF. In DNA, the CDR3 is TGTGCCAGCAGCAAAGCGCTTGGTTGGGAAACCTACGAGCAGTACTTC.